Presented here are 23 T cell receptor beta chains from one specimen sequenced in a study of blood T cell repertoires in COVID-19. Here immunoSEQ multiplex PCR was the method, and the copy in TCRdb shows in-frame clones only, minus some. Altogether over 50,000 clones are present, approximately 83% being singletons, with the ten largest covering approximately 15%. The material sequenced was peripheral blood. The origin of the receptors is a human donor in a cohort sampled during active COVID-19.

DNA of the CDR3: TGTGCCAGCAGTAGCACGGGACAGGGGGCTGAGACCCAGTACTTC. It specifies CASSSTGQGAETQYF. The rearrangement uses TRBV6-6 and TRBJ2-5; 12 nucleotides align to TRBD1. Looked up from germline, CDR1 is MNHNY and CDR2 is SVGAGI (reference sequence). After removal of 5 bases from V and 5 bases from J, the junction contained 6 bases not matched to a gene. This CDR3 contains 15 residues.

This clone was detected only a few times. The chain couples TRBV7-3 to TRBJ2-1; 7 positions agree with TRBD1. The V gene end was trimmed by 1 base and the J gene end by 4 bases; junction bases not matched to a gene: 4. Germline values: CDR1 SGHTA, CDR2 FQGTGA. The CDR3 totals 15 residues. CDR3 DNA sequence: TGTGCCAGCAGCTTAAATACAGGGGTGTACAATGAGCAGTTCTTC. It translates to CASSLNTGVYNEQFF.

Only one count was recorded for this clone. V gene TRBV28 combines with J gene TRBJ1-5; a weak D match, TRBD1 (6 bases). The CDR3 consists of 16 residues. Looked up from germline, CDR1 is MDHEN and CDR2 is SYDVKM. Trimming took off 7 bases at V and 2 bases at J, with 18 bases between the two ends. The CDR3 nucleotides are TGTGCCAGCAACTACGAAAGGGGGAAGGGCAATCAGCCCCAGCATTTT. This sequence encodes CASNYERGKGNQPQHF.

The rearrangement joins TRBV3-1 (or the pseudogene TRBV3-2) to TRBJ2-7; 8 bases match TRBD1. CDR1 LGHDT and CDR2 YNNKEL come from the germline V gene (reference sequence). V lost 6 bases to trimming and J lost 1 base; unmatched junction nucleotides: 8. There are 15 residues in the CDR3. The CDR3 DNA follows: TGTGCCAGCAGTCATACAGGGGGTGGTTCCTACGAGCAGTACTTC. Protein: CASSHTGGGSYEQYF.

V is TRBV5-4 and J is TRBJ2-2, with 8 bases identical to TRBD2. There are 15 residues in the CDR3. Germline V lookup: CDR1 SGHNT, CDR2 YYREEE (reference sequence). V lost 2 bases to trimming and J lost 4 bases; unmatched junction nucleotides: 4. Here the CDR3 reads CASSFRREATGELFF. CDR3 DNA: TGTGCCAGCAGCTTTCGGCGGGAGGCCACCGGGGAGCTGTTTTTT.

The chain joins TRBV28 to TRBJ1-2; 10 bases map to TRBD1. CDR1 and CDR2 (germline): MDHEN, SYDVKM. J gave up 6 bases and V 7 bases, and 14 bases lay outside the gene matches. The CDR3 is 16 residues long. Written as DNA, the CDR3 is TGTGCCAGCAATCGCCATCTGACCGGGACAGGGGATGGCTACACCTTC. This sequence encodes CASNRHLTGTGDGYTF.

This clone has just a few counts. The chain recombines TRBV18 with TRBJ1-5, with TRBD1 matching over 7 bases. The germline gives CDR1 KGHSH, CDR2 LQKENI. V gave up 6 bases and J gave up 4 bases; unmatched junction bases: 3. The CDR3 is 13 residues long. The CDR3 DNA sequence: TGTGCCAGCTCTCCGGGACAGAATCAGCCCCAGCATTTT. It is translated as CASSPGQNQPQHF.

The sample holds a few counts of this clone. Here the CDR3 DNA reads TGCGCCAGCAGTGACCCTAGGGGAGGCGGCTCCTACGAGCAGTACTTC. This gives the protein CASSDPRGGGSYEQYF. The chain combines TRBV10-2 with TRBJ2-7, with D possibly TRBD2 on 6 matching bases. V was trimmed by 3 bases and J by 0 bases, leaving 15 bases between them. The CDR3 covers 16 residues. In germline, CDR1 is WSHSY, CDR2 SAAADI.

The rearrangement joins TRBV15 to TRBJ2-6, with D perhaps TRBD2 (5 bases). Trimming stripped 3 bases from V and 1 base from J, with 10 bases between. Germline V gene sequence: CDR1 LNHNV, CDR2 YYDKDF (reference sequence). The CDR3 is 16 residues long. CDR3 region: CATSSGSRSGANVLTF. CDR3 sequence (DNA): TGTGCCACCAGCAGTGGGAGTCGGTCTGGGGCCAACGTCCTGACTTTC.

This chain connects TRBV7-9 to TRBJ1-1, with 7 positions matching TRBD1. The CDR3 is made up of 14 amino acids. Germline loops: CDR1 SEHNR, CDR2 FQNEAQ (reference sequence). With V trimmed by 2 bases and J by 7 bases, 7 bases remained unmatched. CDR3 region: CASSLPTGTVEAFF. Here the CDR3 DNA reads TGTGCCAGCAGCTTACCTACAGGGACAGTTGAAGCTTTCTTT.

V is TRBV5-5 and J is TRBJ2-5; D gene uncertain. Germline CDR1 is SGHKS and CDR2 is YYEKEE (reference sequence). There are 14 residues in the CDR3. Trimming pared 0 bases from V and 3 bases from J, leaving 9 bases between. This chain's CDR3 is CASSLVGPKETQYF. For the CDR3, the DNA is TGTGCCAGCAGCTTGGTGGGCCCTAAAGAGACCCAGTACTTC.

The chain carries TRBV28 and TRBJ1-2; D remains unclear. The germline CDR1 and CDR2 sequences are MDHEN and SYDVKM. The CDR3 has 13 amino acids. Trimming stripped 1 base from V and 8 bases from J, with 11 bases between. The CDR3 nucleotides read TGTGCCAGCAGTTTATTTGGCTTGAAAGGCTACACCTTC. Translating it yields CASSLFGLKGYTF.

This clone was counted a few times. V and J are TRBV9 and TRBJ2-7, with TRBD1 matching over 8 bases. The CDR3 is 15 residues long. V gave up 2 bases and J gave up 0 bases; unmatched junction bases: 4. The V gene's germline CDR1 is SGDLS and CDR2 YYNGEE. For the CDR3, the DNA is TGTGCCAGCAGCGTTGGGGACAGGAGCTCCTACGAGCAGTACTTC. Translated, it gives CASSVGDRSSYEQYF.

The chain uses TRBV7-2 and TRBJ2-3; maybe TRBD1 (7 bases). V was trimmed by 5 bases and J by 3 bases, leaving 18 bases between them. The CDR3 is made up of 16 amino acids. In germline, CDR1 is SGHTA, CDR2 FQGNSA. The CDR3 here is CASSNVATGRTDTQYF. In DNA form, the CDR3 reads TGTGCCAGCAGCAACGTGGCGACAGGGAGGACAGATACGCAGTATTTT. Full variable domain (outside the CDR3, taken from reference TRBV7-2 and TRBJ2-3): GAGVSQSPSNKVTEKGKDVELRCDPISGHTALYWYRQSLGQGLEFLIYFQGNSAPDKSGLPSDRFSAERTGGSVSTLTIQRTQQEDSAVYLCASSNVATGRTDTQYFGPGTRLTVL.

This chain uses TRBV7-9 with TRBJ2-7; D ambiguous. CDR1 and CDR2 (germline): SEHNR, FQNEAQ (reference sequence). The V and J ends lost 5 bases and 6 bases respectively, with 11 bases between them. The CDR3 extends over 12 amino acids. Here the CDR3 reads CASSHYLLEQYF. The DNA for the CDR3 is TGTGCCAGCAGCCACTACCTTCTCGAGCAGTACTTC.

CDR3 amino acids: CASSLGRAGTGRFYGYTF. CDR3 nucleotides: TGTGCCAGCAGCTTGGGGCGGGCGGGCACAGGGCGCTTCTATGGCTACACCTTC. The chain joins TRBV5-8 to TRBJ1-2; tentative D call: TRBD1 (6 bases). The CDR3 is made up of 18 amino acids. V shed 0 bases and J shed 4 bases, with 22 bases lying between them. Germline CDR1 reads SGHTS; CDR2 reads YDEGEE. Supplemented by reference TRBV5-8 and TRBJ1-2, the full variable domain reads EAGVTQSPTHLIKTRGQQATLRCSPISGHTSVYWYQQALGLGLQFLLWYDEGEERNRGNFPPRFSGRQFPNYSSELNVNALELEDSALYLCASSLGRAGTGRFYGYTFGSGTRLTVV.

This clone appeared a few times. The V gene is TRBV6-2 or TRBV6-3, the J gene TRBJ1-1; TRBD1 matches 12 bases. The CDR3 contains 17 residues. V gave up 4 bases and J gave up 4 bases; unmatched junction bases: 10. The V gene's germline CDR1 is MNHEY and CDR2 SVGEGT. The CDR3 DNA is TGTGCCAGCAGTTCCGGAAGGGGACAGGGGGCGGTCACTGAAGCTTTCTTT. Protein: CASSSGRGQGAVTEAFF.

The count of this clone is one. This chain links TRBV24-1 with TRBJ2-5; D may be TRBD1 (6 bases). The CDR3 runs 16 residues. The germline gives CDR1 KGHDR, CDR2 SFDVKD. V dropped 3 bases and J dropped 7 bases, with 20 bases sitting between them. For the CDR3, the DNA is TGTGCCACCAGTGATGTCCGGGACAAATTTGTCGGGACCCAGTACTTC. Its translation: CATSDVRDKFVGTQYF.

V usage is TRBV25-1 and J usage is TRBJ2-3, with D possibly being TRBD2 (5 bases). Germline V gene sequence: CDR1 MGHDK, CDR2 SYGVNS. Between the trimmed V and J ends, which lost 4 bases and 9 bases, there was a span of 11 bases. CDR3 length equals 12 residues. The CDR3 bases are TGTGCCAGCAGTGGGACTCCGGGGACGCAGTATTTT. This translates into CASSGTPGTQYF. Drawing the rest from reference TRBV25-1 and TRBJ2-3, the complete variable domain is EADIYQTPRYLVIGTGKKITLECSQTMGHDKMYWYQQDPGMELHLIHYSYGVNSTEKGDLSSESTVSRIRTEHFPLTLESARPSHTSQYLCASSGTPGTQYFGPGTRLTVL.

The V gene is TRBV7-9, the J gene TRBJ2-5; D unclear. Germline CDR1 is SEHNR and CDR2 is FQNEAQ (reference sequence). V shed 5 bases and J shed 1 base, with 5 bases lying between them. CDR3 length: 12 residues. The CDR3 DNA reads TGTGCCAGCAGCCCCGTCCAAGAGACCCAGTACTTC. Its protein is CASSPVQETQYF.

This clone was seen more than once but under ten times. The CDR3 spells CASSLTRDNEQFF. The CDR3 nucleotides are TGTGCCAGCAGCTTAACGCGGGACAATGAGCAGTTCTTC. V usage is TRBV7-3 and J usage is TRBJ2-1, with a weak D call TRBD2 (5 bases). This CDR3 is 13 amino acids long. The V gene's germline CDR1 is SGHTA and CDR2 FQGTGA. Between the trimmed V and J ends, which lost 0 bases and 5 bases, there was a span of 5 bases.

The V call is TRBV6-5, the J call TRBJ2-7; possible D gene TRBD2, 6 bases. Germline values: CDR1 MNHEY, CDR2 SVGAGI. The CDR3 extends over 15 amino acids. Trimming left V 4 bases short and J 1 base short, with 14 bases between. The CDR3 bases are TGTGCCAGCAGTTCCCCAGCGGAGGGTTCCTACGAGCAGTACTTC. This translates into CASSSPAEGSYEQYF.

The rearrangement links TRBV28 to TRBJ2-1, with TRBD1 matching 10 bases. Germline loops: CDR1 MDHEN, CDR2 SYDVKM. The CDR3 loop spans 15 amino acids. Losses at the gene ends were 6 bases for V and 3 bases for J; bases not matched to a gene: 5. CDR3 region: CASSRGTGVYNEQFF. The CDR3, as DNA: TGTGCCAGCAGCCGTGGGACAGGGGTCTACAATGAGCAGTTCTTC.